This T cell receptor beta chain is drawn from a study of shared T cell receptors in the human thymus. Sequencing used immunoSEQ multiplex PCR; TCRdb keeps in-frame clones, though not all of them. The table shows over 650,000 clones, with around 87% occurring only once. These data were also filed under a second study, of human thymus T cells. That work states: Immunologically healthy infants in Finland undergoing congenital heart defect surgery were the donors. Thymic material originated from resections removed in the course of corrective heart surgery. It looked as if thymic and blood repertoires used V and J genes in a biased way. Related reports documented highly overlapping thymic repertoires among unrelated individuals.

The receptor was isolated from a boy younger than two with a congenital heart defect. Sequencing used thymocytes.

The CDR3 DNA reads TGTGCCAGCAGTGAGCCTAGCGGGGGCTACGAGCAGTACTTC. This gives the protein CASSEPSGGYEQYF. The chain couples TRBV25-1 to TRBJ2-7, with 10 positions matching TRBD2. This CDR3 region has 14 residues. The J segment lost 3 bases and the V segment lost 3 bases, leaving 2 bases of the junction unmatched. Germline CDR1 MGHDK, CDR2 SYGVNS.